This T cell receptor beta chain was obtained from a study of T-cell reconstitution after alpha-beta-depleted transplantation in children. Of note for this clonotype: Its antigen remains unknown.

TCRbeta library construction was performed incorporating unique molecular identifiers. TCRdb re-analysed the PCR reads in MiXCR, keeping a single row per CDR3 protein. The data show 700,000 to 850,000 distinct CDR3 sequences, approximately 15% seen once. The V gene end was trimmed by 4 bases and the J gene end by 5 bases; junction bases not matched to a gene: 7. The germline V gene encodes CDR1 SGHNT and CDR2 YYREEE (reference sequence). CDR3 length: 15 residues. Whole-study findings and limits: Recipient T cells and thymic progenitors that survived were the source of the high TCRbeta diversity seen at day 60 in some patients. As was reported, about two months after transplant, alpha-beta T cells came from several hundred expanded graft clones.

The specimen was PBMCs, mostly from graft donor cells, collected 360 days after TCRalphabeta/CD19-depleted stem cell transplant. This TCR was sampled from a male patient aged 5 to 17 who had a stem cell transplant for acute lymphoblastic leukemia, so the T cells may come from the graft donor. The chain carries TRBV5-4 and TRBJ2-5, with 11 bases lining up with TRBD2. CDR3 coding DNA: TGTGCCAGCAGCCCGGGACTAGCGGAAAGGGAGACCCAGTACTTC. It yields the protein CASSPGLAERETQYF.